The rows below give T cell receptor beta chains drawn from one sample of a study of technical replicates of blood from several donors. The protocol was immunoSEQ multiplex PCR, while the TCRdb copy is restricted to in-frame clones and leaves out a portion. Of fewer than 85,000 clones listed, 94% are singletons. Sequencing input: T cells isolated from PBMCs. The receptors shown here come from a human donor in good health. Each CDR3 is given with its conserved first and last residue. The D gene is left open where the match is weak.

TRBV7-8,-,TRBJ2-3,CASSFQGTDTQYF,TGTGCCAGCAGCTTTCAGGGCACAGATACGCAGTATTTT
TRBV30,-,TRBJ2-7,CAWKQGLDEQYF,TGTGCCTGGAAGCAGGGTCTCGACGAGCAGTACTTC
TRBV14,TRBD1,TRBJ1-1,CASSLTDRGATEAFF,TGTGCCAGCAGCCTTACGGACAGGGGAGCCACTGAAGCTTTCTTT
TRBV9,-,TRBJ2-7,CASSLAEGDEQYF,TGTGCCAGCAGCCTCGCCGAGGGGGACGAGCAGTACTTC
TRBV27,TRBD1,TRBJ1-2,CASSFRGQGAPGYTF,TGTGCCAGCAGTTTCCGGGGACAGGGGGCGCCCGGCTACACCTTC
TRBV19,-,TRBJ1-2,CASSMARSDRASDYGYTF,TGTGCCAGTAGTATGGCCCGGTCGGACAGAGCCAGCGACTATGGCTACACCTTC
TRBV6-1,-,TRBJ1-1,CASTWEETNTEAFF,TGTGCCAGCACCTGGGAGGAAACAAACACTGAAGCTTTCTTT
TRBV7-3,-,TRBJ2-5,CASSREVGETQYF,TGTGCCAGCAGCCGAGAGGTGGGAGAGACCCAGTACTTC
TRBV27,-,TRBJ2-1,CASKLTVAPSYNEQFF,TGTGCCAGCAAACTTACGGTAGCGCCTTCCTACAATGAGCAGTTCTTC
TRBV7-9,-,TRBJ2-5,CASSFSGNQETQYF,TGTGCCAGCAGCTTTAGCGGAAACCAAGAGACCCAGTACTTC
TRBV16,-,TRBJ1-2,CASSQYDRGDYGYTF,TGTGCCAGCAGCCAATATGATAGGGGCGACTATGGCTACACCTTC
TRBV27,-,TRBJ1-1,CASSLYGGTNTEAFF,TGTGCCAGCAGTTTATACGGCGGAACAAACACTGAAGCTTTCTTT
TRBV5-6,-,TRBJ1-2,CASSLGDTYGYTF,TGTGCCAGCAGCTTGGGGGACACCTATGGCTACACCTTC